A selection of T cell receptor beta chains follows, all from one sample in a study of graft-versus-host responses after intestinal transplantation. Repertoires were generated with immunoSEQ multiplex PCR, while TCRdb's copy carries only in-frame clones and drops some. Of some 22,000 clones in the sample, about 60% were seen once. This specimen was alloreactive CD4+ T cells from a mixed lymphocyte reaction culture, taken before intestinal transplant. All receptors derive from a human patient who received an intestinal transplant. Each CDR3 is given with its conserved first and last residue. A row's size may be missing; if present it is once, few, many or a size class.

abundance	v_gene	j_gene	CDR3aa
few	TRBV5-4	TRBJ2-1	CASRSDFANPYNEQFF
-	TRBV28	TRBJ2-3	CASSLFGQGTTDTQYF
-	TRBV11-2	TRBJ1-1	CASRFGTVNTEAFF
-	TRBV6-9	TRBJ2-3	CASLLDGRTADTQYF
-	TRBV5-1	TRBJ2-5	CASSSGAGEETQYF
-	TRBV5-4	TRBJ1-1	CASSPRLTGNTEAFF
-	TRBV30	TRBJ2-5	CAWSLGTTETQYF
-	TRBV30	TRBJ1-5	CAWSEGRGPQHF
-	TRBV5-1	TRBJ2-7	CASSSITGTGGPYEQYF
-	TRBV9	TRBJ1-2	CASSVGGGVGYTF
-	TRBV30	TRBJ1-1	CAGIRGGRGTEAFF
few	TRBV4-3	TRBJ1-2	CASSQILTGFGGYTF
-	TRBV25-1	TRBJ2-6	CASSESWGHRSGANVLTF
few	TRBV18	TRBJ2-1	CASSNRAARSYNEQFF
-	TRBV13	TRBJ1-6	CASSLGLANSPLHF
-	TRBV9	TRBJ2-3	CASSTLGLAGGRSDTQYF
-	TRBV4-3	TRBJ1-5	CASSQDEGINQPQHF
-	TRBV28	TRBJ2-5	CASSPVATGIETQYF
few	TRBV9	TRBJ2-1	CASSAAGGVYNEQFF
-	TRBV27	TRBJ1-2	CASSYTRDSYGYTF
-	TRBV7-7	TRBJ2-3	CASSPGRLSADTQYF
-	TRBV5-4	TRBJ1-3	CASSSAGVSPGNTIYF
-	TRBV5-6	TRBJ2-2	CASSLDLFNTGELFF
-	TRBV18	TRBJ2-1	CASSRIPGTSGYNEQFF
once	TRBV6-1	TRBJ2-3	CASSEALAGLYRTQYF
-	TRBV27	TRBJ1-6	CASSVDRGGSPLHF
few	TRBV9	TRBJ1-2	CASSVREGNYGYTF
-	TRBV2	TRBJ1-4	CASRFLGQGNEKLFF
-	TRBV18	TRBJ2-6	CASSPRLDRVSGANVLTF